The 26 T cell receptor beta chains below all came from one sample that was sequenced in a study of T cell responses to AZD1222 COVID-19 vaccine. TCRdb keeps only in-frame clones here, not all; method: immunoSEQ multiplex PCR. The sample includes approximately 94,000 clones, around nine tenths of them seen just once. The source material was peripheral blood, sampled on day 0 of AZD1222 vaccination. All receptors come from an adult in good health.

The CDR3 here is CASSYRNEQYF. Written as DNA, the CDR3 is TGTGCCAGCAGTTATCGCAACGAGCAGTACTTC. V and J are TRBV6-2 or TRBV6-3 and TRBJ2-7; D is undetermined. Per germline, CDR1 MNHEY and CDR2 SVGEGT. The CDR3 spans 11 residues. Deletions cut 3 bases from V and 5 bases from J, with 5 bases between.

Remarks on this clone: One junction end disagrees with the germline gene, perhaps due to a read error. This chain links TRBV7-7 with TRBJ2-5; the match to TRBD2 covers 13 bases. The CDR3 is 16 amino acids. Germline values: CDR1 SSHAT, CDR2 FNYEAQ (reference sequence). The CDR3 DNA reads TGTGCTAGCAGCCGACGGACTAGCGGGAGTTCAGAGACCCAGTACTTC. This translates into CASSRRTSGSSETQYF.

The CDR3 reads CASVRYLGRDTQYF. CDR3 nucleotide sequence: TGTGCCAGCGTGCGATACTTAGGTAGAGATACGCAGTATTTT. V and J are TRBV5-8 and TRBJ2-3, with unresolved D. This CDR3 region has 14 residues. With 7 bases removed from V and 5 bases from J, the gap between germline ends came to 17 bases. Looked up from germline, CDR1 is SGHTS and CDR2 is YDEGEE. The full variable domain, completed using reference TRBV5-8 and TRBJ2-3, is EAGVTQSPTHLIKTRGQQATLRCSPISGHTSVYWYQQALGLGLQFLLWYDEGEERNRGNFPPRFSGRQFPNYSSELNVNALELEDSALYLCASVRYLGRDTQYFGPGTRLTVL.

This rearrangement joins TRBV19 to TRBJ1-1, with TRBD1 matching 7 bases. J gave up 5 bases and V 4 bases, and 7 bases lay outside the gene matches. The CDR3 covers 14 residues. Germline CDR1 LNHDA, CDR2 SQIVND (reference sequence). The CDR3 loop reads CASSTFGQATEAFF. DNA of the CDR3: TGTGCCAGTAGTACCTTCGGACAGGCAACTGAAGCTTTCTTT.

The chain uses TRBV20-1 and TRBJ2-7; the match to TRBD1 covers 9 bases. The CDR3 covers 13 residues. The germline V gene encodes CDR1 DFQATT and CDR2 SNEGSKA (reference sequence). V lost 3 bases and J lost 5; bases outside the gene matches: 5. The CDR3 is CSASRDRDHEQYF. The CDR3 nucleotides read TGCAGTGCTAGTCGGGACAGGGACCACGAGCAGTACTTC.

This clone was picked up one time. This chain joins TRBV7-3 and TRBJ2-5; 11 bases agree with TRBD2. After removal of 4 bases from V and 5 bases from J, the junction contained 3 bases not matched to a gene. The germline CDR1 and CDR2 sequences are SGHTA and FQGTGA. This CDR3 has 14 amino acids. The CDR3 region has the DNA TGTGCCAGCAGCTCCTTAGCGGGAGGGGAGACCCAGTACTTC. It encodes CASSSLAGGETQYF. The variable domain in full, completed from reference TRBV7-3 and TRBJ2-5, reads GAGVSQTPSNKVTEKGKYVELRCDPISGHTALYWYRQSLGQGPEFLIYFQGTGAADDSGLPNDRFFAVRPEGSVSTLKIQRTERGDSAVYLCASSSLAGGETQYFGPGTRLLVL.

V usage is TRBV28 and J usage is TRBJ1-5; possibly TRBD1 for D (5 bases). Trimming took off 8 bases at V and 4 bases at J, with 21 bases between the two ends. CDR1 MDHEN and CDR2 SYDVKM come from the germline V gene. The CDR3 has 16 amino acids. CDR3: CASGFGAFSPNQPQHF. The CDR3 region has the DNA TGTGCCAGCGGATTCGGGGCCTTCTCTCCAAATCAGCCCCAGCATTTT.

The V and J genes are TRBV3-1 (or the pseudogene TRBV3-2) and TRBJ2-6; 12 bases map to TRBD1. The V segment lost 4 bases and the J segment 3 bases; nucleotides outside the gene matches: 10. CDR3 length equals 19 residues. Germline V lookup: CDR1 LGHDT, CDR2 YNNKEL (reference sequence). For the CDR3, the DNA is TGTGCCAGCAGCCGAAATAGGGGGACAGGGGGCGGTGGGGCCAACGTCCTGACTTTC. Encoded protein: CASSRNRGTGGGGANVLTF.

The CDR3 nucleotides are TGTGCCAGCAGCTTAAAGCCTGGGGGCCTGAACGAGCAGTACTTC. It encodes CASSLKPGGLNEQYF. This chain connects TRBV7-3 to TRBJ2-7, with D perhaps matching TRBD1 (6 bases). CDR1 SGHTA and CDR2 FQGTGA come from the germline V gene. V was shortened by 1 base and J by 5 bases, with 15 bases between the two germline ends. This CDR3 is 15 amino acids long.

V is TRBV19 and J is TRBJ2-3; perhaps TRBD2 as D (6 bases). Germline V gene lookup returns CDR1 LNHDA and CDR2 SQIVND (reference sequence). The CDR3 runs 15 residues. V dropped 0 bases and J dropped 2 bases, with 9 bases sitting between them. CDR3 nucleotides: TGTGCCAGTAGTATAGACGGGACTTACACAGATACGCAGTATTTT. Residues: CASSIDGTYTDTQYF.

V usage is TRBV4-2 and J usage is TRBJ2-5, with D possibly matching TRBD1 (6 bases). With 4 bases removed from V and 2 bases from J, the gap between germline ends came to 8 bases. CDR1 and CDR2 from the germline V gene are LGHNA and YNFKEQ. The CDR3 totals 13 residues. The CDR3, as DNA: TGTGCCAGCAGCCGCGGACAGCAAGAGACCCAGTACTTC. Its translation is CASSRGQQETQYF.

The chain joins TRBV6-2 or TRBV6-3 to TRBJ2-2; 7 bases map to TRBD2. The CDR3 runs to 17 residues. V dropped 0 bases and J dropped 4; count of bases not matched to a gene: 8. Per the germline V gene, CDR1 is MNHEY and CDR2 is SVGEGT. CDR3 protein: CASSYSFWTSSTGELFF. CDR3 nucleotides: TGTGCCAGCAGTTACTCATTCTGGACTAGTAGCACCGGGGAGCTGTTTTTT.

The CDR3 nucleotides read TGCGCCAGCAGCTGGGCCATTACTGACAAGGTCGAAACCTTC. It specifies CASSWAITDKVETF. This rearrangement joins TRBV5-1 to TRBJ1-2; D is unresolved. Looked up from germline, CDR1 is SGHRS and CDR2 is YFSETQ. This CDR3 is built from 14 residues. V lost 3 bases and J lost 14, with 23 bases in between.

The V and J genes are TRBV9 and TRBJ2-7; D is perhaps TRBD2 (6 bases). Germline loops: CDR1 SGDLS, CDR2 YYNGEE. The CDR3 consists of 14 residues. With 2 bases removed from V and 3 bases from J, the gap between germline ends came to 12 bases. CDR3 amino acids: CASSVRVSGYEQYF. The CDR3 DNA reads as TGTGCCAGCAGCGTCCGGGTTAGCGGCTACGAGCAGTACTTC.

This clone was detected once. CDR3 sequence (DNA): TGTGCCAGCAGACCCTTCGGGACAGGGAATGAAAAACTGTTTTTT. This codes for CASRPFGTGNEKLFF. J is TRBJ1-4 and V is TRBV27, with 9 nucleotides matching TRBD1. The V and J ends lost 6 bases and 5 bases, in that order; junction bases with no gene match: 7. Germline values: CDR1 MNHEY, CDR2 SMNVEV (reference sequence). The length of the CDR3 is 15 residues.

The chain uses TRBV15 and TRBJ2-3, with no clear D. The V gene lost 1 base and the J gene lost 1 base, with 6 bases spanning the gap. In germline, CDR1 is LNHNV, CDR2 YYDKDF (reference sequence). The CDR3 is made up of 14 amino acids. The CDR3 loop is CATSRGVGTDTQYF. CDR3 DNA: TGTGCCACCAGCAGAGGGGTTGGCACAGATACGCAGTATTTT.

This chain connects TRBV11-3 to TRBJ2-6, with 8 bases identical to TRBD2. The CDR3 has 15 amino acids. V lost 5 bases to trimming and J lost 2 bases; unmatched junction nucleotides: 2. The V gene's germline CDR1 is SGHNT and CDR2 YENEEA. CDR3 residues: CASSPGLAGANVLTF. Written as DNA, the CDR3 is TGTGCCAGCAGCCCGGGACTAGCTGGGGCCAACGTCCTGACTTTC.

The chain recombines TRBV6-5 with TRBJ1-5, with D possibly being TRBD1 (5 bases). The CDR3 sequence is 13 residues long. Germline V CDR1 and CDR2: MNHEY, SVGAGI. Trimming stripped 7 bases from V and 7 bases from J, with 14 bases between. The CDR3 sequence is CASTWDPGQPQHF. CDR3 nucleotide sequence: TGTGCCAGCACTTGGGACCCGGGACAGCCCCAGCATTTT.

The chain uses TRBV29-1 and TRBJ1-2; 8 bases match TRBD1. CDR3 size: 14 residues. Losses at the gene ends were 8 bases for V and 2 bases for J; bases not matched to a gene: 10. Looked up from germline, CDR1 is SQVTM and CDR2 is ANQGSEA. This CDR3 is CSTLRTGNNYGYTF. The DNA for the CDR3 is TGCAGCACCTTGAGGACAGGGAACAACTATGGCTACACCTTC.

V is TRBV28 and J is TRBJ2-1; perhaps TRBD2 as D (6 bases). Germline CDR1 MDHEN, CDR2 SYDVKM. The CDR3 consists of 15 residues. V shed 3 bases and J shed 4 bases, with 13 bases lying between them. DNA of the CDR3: TGTGCCAGCAGTTTCTACGGGAGTCCGTACAATGAGCAGTTCTTC. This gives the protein CASSFYGSPYNEQFF.

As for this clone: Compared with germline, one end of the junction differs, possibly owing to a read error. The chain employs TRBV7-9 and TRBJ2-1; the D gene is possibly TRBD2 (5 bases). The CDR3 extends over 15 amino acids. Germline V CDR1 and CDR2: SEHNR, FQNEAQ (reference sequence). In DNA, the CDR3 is TGTGCCAGCAGCTTAGATGCGGGCACCTACAATGAGCGGTTCTTC. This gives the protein CASSLDAGTYNERFF.

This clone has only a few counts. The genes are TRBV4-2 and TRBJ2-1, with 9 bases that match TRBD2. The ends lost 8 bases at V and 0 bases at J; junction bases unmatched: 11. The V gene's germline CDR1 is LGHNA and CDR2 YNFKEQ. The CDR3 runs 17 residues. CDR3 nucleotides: TGTGCCAGCGGCAAGGAGGGACTAGCCAGCTCCTACAATGAGCAGTTCTTC. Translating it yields CASGKEGLASSYNEQFF.

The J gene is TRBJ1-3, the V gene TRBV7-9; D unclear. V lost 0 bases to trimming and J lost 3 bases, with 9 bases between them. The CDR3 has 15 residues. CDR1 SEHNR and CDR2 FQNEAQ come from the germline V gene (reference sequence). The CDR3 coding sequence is TGTGCCAGCAGCTTAGCAGAGGCGGATGGAAACACCATATATTTT. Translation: CASSLAEADGNTIYF.

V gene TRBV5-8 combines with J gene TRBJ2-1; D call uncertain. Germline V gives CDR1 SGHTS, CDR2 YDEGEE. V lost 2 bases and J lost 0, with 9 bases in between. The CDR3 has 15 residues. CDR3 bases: TGTGCCAGCAGCTTTACGTCGGGCTCCTACAATGAGCAGTTCTTC. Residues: CASSFTSGSYNEQFF.

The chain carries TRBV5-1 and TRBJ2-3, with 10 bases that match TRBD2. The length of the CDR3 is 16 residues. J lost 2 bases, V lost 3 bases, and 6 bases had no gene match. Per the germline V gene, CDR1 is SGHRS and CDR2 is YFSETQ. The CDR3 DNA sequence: TGCGCCAGCAGCTCATCCGGGACTAGCGTCACAGATACGCAGTATTTT. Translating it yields CASSSSGTSVTDTQYF.

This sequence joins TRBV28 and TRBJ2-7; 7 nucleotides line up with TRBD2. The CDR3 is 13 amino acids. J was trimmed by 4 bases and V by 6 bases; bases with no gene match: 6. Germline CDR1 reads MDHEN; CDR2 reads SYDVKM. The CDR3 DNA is TGTGCCAGCAGCCCCGGGACTAAGTACGAGCAGTACTTC. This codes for CASSPGTKYEQYF.